The 4 T cell receptor beta chains presented below share a single source sample, sequenced in a study of naive and memory T cell subsets. The library had UMIs added by 3' ligation of an oligonucleotide to TCR cDNA. Ligated cDNA underwent four rounds of PCR with nested alpha and beta constant region primers and SP2. TCRdb reanalysed the 5' RACE reads using MiXCR and keeps one entry per CDR3 protein. The sample has 55,000 to 70,000 distinct CDR3 sequences, approximately 8% seen once. The receptor source for this set is a female donor in good health.

This clonotype was seen just once. The chain uses TRBV19 and TRBJ2-3, with TRBD2 matching over 7 bases. Unmatched junction bases numbered 3, after V lost 1 base and J lost 2 bases. The CDR3 is 15 residues long. Germline V lookup: CDR1 LNHDA, CDR2 SQIVND (reference sequence). The CDR3 here is CASSIVLANTDTQYF. Here the CDR3 DNA reads TGTGCCAGTAGTATAGTACTAGCGAACACAGATACGCAGTATTTT.

This clonotype was observed a handful of times. This rearrangement joins TRBV7-2 to TRBJ2-3, with unresolved D. Trimming removed 3 bases at V and 5 bases at J, with 9 bases between. CDR1 SGHTA and CDR2 FQGNSA come from the germline V gene. This CDR3 has 13 amino acids. The CDR3 DNA follows: TGTGCCAGCAGCTTTGGTCCCGGAGATACGCAGTATTTT. The encoded protein is CASSFGPGDTQYF.

This clonotype was picked up a small number of times. The gene calls are TRBV7-3 and TRBJ2-1; D possibly uses TRBD1 or TRBD2 (5 bases each). The germline V gene has CDR1 SGHTA and CDR2 FQGTGA. V was clipped by 1 base and J by 6 bases, with 13 bases between them. There are 15 residues in the CDR3. CDR3 loop: CASSLMGTGSNEQFF. The CDR3 nucleotides are TGTGCCAGCAGCTTAATGGGGACGGGGAGCAATGAGCAGTTCTTC.

This clonotype was counted only a few times. This rearrangement joins TRBV4-3 to TRBJ1-2; weak D call: TRBD1 (5 bases). CDR1 LGHNA and CDR2 YSLEER come from the germline V gene. V lost 0 bases and J lost 7, with 12 bases in between. The CDR3 runs 14 residues. The CDR3 DNA reads TGCGCCAGCAGCCAAGATCCCAGGGCGAGTGGCTACACCTTC. The encoded protein is CASSQDPRASGYTF.